The 18 T cell receptor beta chains listed next were all sequenced from one sample in a study of Graves' ophthalmopathy and Graves' hyperthyroidism. Amplifying from RNA transcripts, the study obtained TCR beta CDR3 regions. HTBI primers were used in a first-round RT-PCR, which preceded a second-round multiplex PCR. MiXCR, applied by TCRdb to the multiplex PCR reads, yields one record per CDR3 protein. Among hundreds of thousands of distinct CDR3 sequences listed, 15% were seen once. Sequencing input: peripheral blood. These receptors all stem from a woman younger than 30 with stable Graves' hyperthyroidism.

This clonotype occurred many times. The chain links TRBV5-1 to TRBJ2-7; tentative D call: TRBD1 (6 bases). From germline, CDR1 is SGHRS and CDR2 YFSETQ. The CDR3 runs to 13 residues. Trimming took 3 bases from V and 2 from J, leaving 9 bases between them. CDR3 nucleotide sequence: TGCGCCAGCAGCTCGGACAGTCCCTACGAGCAGTACTTC. Translated: CASSSDSPYEQYF.

A few counts support this clonotype. The chain couples TRBV5-1 to TRBJ1-1; D uncertain. Germline V gene data show CDR1 as SGHRS and CDR2 as YFSETQ. The V end was cut by 2 bases, the J end by 2 bases, with 10 bases between. CDR3 length: 14 amino acids. In DNA, the CDR3 is TGCGCCAGCAGCTTACAAGCCTCCAACACTGAAGCTTTCTTT. It codes for CASSLQASNTEAFF.

V gene TRBV5-1 combines with J gene TRBJ2-2; D might be TRBD1 or TRBD2, each matching 5 bases. The ends were cut back, 0 bases at V and 7 bases at J, with 10 bases in the middle. The germline V gene has CDR1 SGHRS and CDR2 YFSETQ. The CDR3 loop spans 14 amino acids. The CDR3 reads CASSLGGSGGELFF. The CDR3 nucleotides read TGCGCCAGCAGCTTGGGGGGCAGCGGCGGGGAGCTGTTTTTT.

This clonotype was observed a handful of times. This chain joins TRBV7-9 and TRBJ1-3; maybe TRBD1 (5 bases). CDR3 size: 15 residues. Germline V gene sequence: CDR1 SEHNR, CDR2 FQNEAQ (reference sequence). V lost 4 bases to trimming and J lost 0 bases, with 10 bases between them. This CDR3 reads CASSSGTLSGNTIYF. CDR3 coding DNA: TGTGCCAGCAGCTCCGGGACGCTCTCTGGAAACACCATATATTTT.

This clonotype was detected ten times or more. This rearrangement joins TRBV15 to TRBJ2-7; 8 bases map to TRBD1. There are 14 residues in the CDR3. Germline V gene lookup returns CDR1 LNHNV and CDR2 YYDKDF (reference sequence). Trimming removed 3 bases from V and 2 bases from J; junction bases left unmatched: 3. Here the CDR3 DNA reads TGTGCCACCAGCAGCAAGGACAGGGCCTACGAGCAGTACTTC. Translating gives CATSSKDRAYEQYF.

The J gene is TRBJ2-2, the V gene TRBV18, with D tentatively TRBD1 (6 bases). Germline-derived CDR1 and CDR2 are KGHSH and LQKENI. The V and J ends lost 5 bases and 7 bases respectively, with 14 bases between them. The CDR3 spans 14 residues. The DNA of the CDR3 is TGTGCCAGCTCAACTTTACAGGGTCTCGGGGAGCTGTTTTTT. This codes for CASSTLQGLGELFF. Drawing the rest from reference TRBV18 and TRBJ2-2, the complete variable domain is NAGVMQNPRHLVRRRGQEARLRCSPMKGHSHVYWYRQLPEEGLKFMVYLQKENIIDESGMPKERFSAEFPKEGPSILRIQQVVRGDSAAYFCASSTLQGLGELFFGEGSRLTVL.

At least ten counts were recorded for this clonotype. This chain links TRBV12-3 or TRBV12-4 with TRBJ2-5; D is perhaps TRBD1 (6 bases). This CDR3 region has 15 residues. Between the trimmed V and J ends, which lost 2 bases and 4 bases, there was a span of 14 bases. CDR3 DNA: TGTGCCAGCAGTTTACCCTCAGGGGTCGCAGAGACCCAGTACTTC. Translated, it gives CASSLPSGVAETQYF.

There are many counts of this clonotype. The V call is TRBV2, the J call TRBJ1-5; D unresolved. CDR1 SNHLY and CDR2 FYNNEI come from the germline V gene. V lost 4 bases and J 0 bases, leaving 7 bases between the germline ends. CDR3 length: 14 amino acids. The CDR3 region has the DNA TGTGCCAGCAGTGGTTTGGTTAGCAATCAGCCCCAGCATTTT. This sequence encodes CASSGLVSNQPQHF.

This clonotype was found many times. This rearrangement joins TRBV2 to TRBJ2-7; no clear D gene. The CDR3 runs 15 residues. Per the germline V gene, CDR1 is SNHLY and CDR2 is FYNNEI. V was shortened by 4 bases and J by 0 bases, with 13 bases between the two germline ends. Here the CDR3 reads CASSGTRAISYEQYF. The CDR3 coding sequence is TGTGCCAGCAGTGGGACCCGGGCTATCTCCTACGAGCAGTACTTC.

A note on this clonotype: A much larger clone is a single base away; this may be a read error. The chain uses TRBV5-1 and TRBJ2-7, with D possibly TRBD1 on 5 matching bases. Germline V gene sequence: CDR1 SGHRS, CDR2 YFSETQ. V was trimmed by 4 bases and J by 0 bases, leaving 11 bases between them. The CDR3 runs to 14 residues. DNA of the CDR3: TGCGCCAGCAGCCGCAGGGATTACTCCTACGAGCAGTACTTC. Its protein is CASSRRDYSYEQYF.

Ten or more counts support this clonotype. The chain recombines TRBV5-1 with TRBJ1-6, with a tentative D call TRBD1 (5 bases). Deletions cut 3 bases from V and 7 bases from J, with 11 bases between. Germline CDR1 is SGHRS and CDR2 is YFSETQ. The CDR3 loop spans 14 amino acids. Here the CDR3 DNA reads TGCGCCAGCAGCTGGGGCGCACCAAATTCACCCCTCCACTTT. It yields the protein CASSWGAPNSPLHF.

The chain uses TRBV6-5 and TRBJ2-7; D is possibly TRBD2 (6 bases). Trimming left V 3 bases short and J 3 bases short, with 15 bases between. Germline V gene data show CDR1 as MNHEY and CDR2 as SVGAGI. This CDR3 comprises 15 residues. The CDR3 DNA sequence: TGTGCCAGCAGTTATGTTGGAGGGTCCGACTACGAGCAGTACTTC. It yields the protein CASSYVGGSDYEQYF.

This clonotype was seen repeatedly, ten times or more. This chain links TRBV7-2 with TRBJ2-7; possibly TRBD1 for D (6 bases). The V and J ends lost 1 base and 4 bases respectively, with 11 bases between them. CDR1 is SGHTA, CDR2 FQGNSA, per germline. The CDR3 contains 14 residues. CDR3 protein: CASSLEQGSYEQYF. CDR3 in DNA: TGTGCCAGCAGCTTAGAGCAGGGGAGTTACGAGCAGTACTTC.

About this clonotype: A read error may be the cause here, since a much bigger clone is one base away. This sequence joins TRBV7-9 and TRBJ2-2, with a possible D match to TRBD2 (5 bases). Germline CDR1 SEHNR, CDR2 FQNEAQ (reference sequence). CDR3 length: 15 residues. The CDR3 sequence: CASSLFSEATGELCF. DNA for the CDR3: TGTGCCAGCAGCTTATTCTCCGAGGCCACCGGGGAGCTGTGTTTT.

This clonotype was seen ten or more times. The V call is TRBV5-1, the J call TRBJ1-1, with D tentatively TRBD1 (6 bases). CDR1 is SGHRS and CDR2 is YFSETQ in the germline V gene. CDR3 length equals 16 residues. V lost 4 bases and J lost 1, with 17 bases in between. This CDR3 is CASSTAQGLGNTEAFF. The CDR3 DNA is TGCGCCAGCAGCACTGCACAGGGTTTAGGGAACACTGAAGCTTTCTTT.

This clonotype has a handful of counts. This chain joins TRBV6-2 or TRBV6-3 and TRBJ1-5; 7 bases are a match to TRBD1. J was trimmed by 3 bases and V by 0 bases; bases with no gene match: 11. In germline, CDR1 is MNHEY, CDR2 SVGEGT. The CDR3 length is 18 residues. The CDR3 here is CASSYSRPGQTFNQPQHF. DNA of the CDR3: TGTGCCAGCAGTTACTCGAGGCCGGGACAGACTTTCAATCAGCCCCAGCATTTT.

This clonotype was detected a few times. This chain joins TRBV24-1 and TRBJ2-5; D perhaps matches TRBD2 (5 bases). V shed 6 bases and J shed 5 bases, with 15 bases lying between them. In germline, CDR1 is KGHDR, CDR2 SFDVKD. This CDR3 has 14 amino acids. CDR3 protein: CATSSSGPAETQYF. The CDR3 nucleotides are TGTGCCACCAGTTCAAGCGGCCCGGCCGAGACCCAGTACTTC.

This clonotype was seen many times. The chain links TRBV24-1 to TRBJ2-7; TRBD1 matches at 8 bases. The CDR3 is made up of 13 amino acids. The V gene end was trimmed by 4 bases and the J gene end by 9 bases; junction bases not matched to a gene: 7. CDR1 is KGHDR and CDR2 is SFDVKD in the germline V gene. The CDR3 DNA reads TGTGCCACCAGTGAGGACAGGGAGGATGGGCAGTACTTC. Translation: CATSEDREDGQYF.